The text below deals with one T cell receptor beta chain. As yet, its antigen is unknown. The entry originates in a study of Ad26.COV2.S vaccination and SARS-CoV-2 variants. Whole-study results and caveats: Spike-specific TCR breadth was greater in vaccine than placebo recipients.

The table came from immunoSEQ multiplex PCR; TCRdb's copy has only in-frame clones and leaves some out. The sample records about 440,000 clones, approximately 88% being singletons. Deletions cut 1 base from V and 0 bases from J, with 14 bases between. The CDR3 runs to 17 residues. Germline V lookup: CDR1 MNHEY, CDR2 SMNVEV (reference sequence). Specified treatment: around 19 received Ad26.COV2.S at low or high dose, single or two shots; about 5 received placebo; per-sample allocation not given. Repertoires come from day 63 after the first vaccine or placebo injection. Wuhan-strain SARS-CoV-2 spike was expressed by the Ad26 vector that made up the vaccine.

The V call is TRBV27, the J call TRBJ2-3; possible D gene TRBD1, 6 bases. The receptor was isolated from a person between 18 and 65 years old who received the Ad26.COV2.S COVID-19 vaccine or a placebo. The material was peripheral blood, obtained in a trial of Ad26.COV2.S vaccine versus placebo. The CDR3 spells CASSLFLGTPSTDTQYF. CDR3 sequence (DNA): TGTGCCAGCAGTTTATTTTTGGGGACACCGAGCACAGATACGCAGTATTTT.